This T cell receptor beta chain appears in the sequencing data of a study of CD8 T cell repertoires and HIV-1 epitope variants. Overall study context: Each of Twenty-five Gag and Nef epitope peptides stimulated a separate culture. Control wells had CMV/EBV/flu peptides, negative Ebola AY9, or no peptide.

Measured with immunoSEQ multiplex PCR; TCRdb has only the in-frame clones, and not every one. This sample carries 90,000 or so clones, just under 75% of them seen once, and the ten largest clones take roughly 24%. CDR1 is LNHDA, CDR2 SQIVND, per germline (reference sequence). This CDR3 is built from 15 residues. The ends lost 8 bases at V and 4 bases at J; junction bases unmatched: 14. The source of this sequence is a male donor with HIV. The chain links TRBV19 to TRBJ2-7; TRBD2 aligns across 7 bases. Material for sequencing was uncultured baseline CD8+ T cells from peripheral blood mononuclear cells (PBMCs). CDR3 DNA: TGTGCCAGTCGATCTTGGGGGGGAGCCGATTACGAGCAGTACTTC. Residues: CASRSWGGADYEQYF. The variable domain in full, with the rest retrieved from reference TRBV19 and TRBJ2-7, is DGGITQSPKYLFRKEGQNVTLSCEQNLNHDAMYWYRQDPGQGLRLIYYSQIVNDFQKGDIAEGYSVSREKKESFPLTVTSAQKNPTAFYLCASRSWGGADYEQYFGPGTRLTVT.